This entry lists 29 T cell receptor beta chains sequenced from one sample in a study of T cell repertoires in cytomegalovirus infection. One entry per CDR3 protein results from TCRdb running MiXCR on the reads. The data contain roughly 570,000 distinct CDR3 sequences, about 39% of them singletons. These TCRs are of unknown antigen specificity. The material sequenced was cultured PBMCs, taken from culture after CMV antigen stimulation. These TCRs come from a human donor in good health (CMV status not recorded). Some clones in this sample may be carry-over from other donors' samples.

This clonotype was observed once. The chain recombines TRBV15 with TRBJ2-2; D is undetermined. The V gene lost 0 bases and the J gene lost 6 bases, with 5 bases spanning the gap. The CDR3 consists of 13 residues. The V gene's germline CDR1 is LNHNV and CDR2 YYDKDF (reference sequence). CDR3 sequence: CATSREAPGELFF. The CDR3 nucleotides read TGTGCCACCAGCAGAGAAGCCCCCGGGGAGCTGTTTTTT.

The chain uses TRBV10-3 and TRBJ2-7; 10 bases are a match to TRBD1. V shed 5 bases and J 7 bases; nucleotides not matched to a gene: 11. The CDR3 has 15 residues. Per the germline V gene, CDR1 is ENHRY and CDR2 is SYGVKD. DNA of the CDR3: TGTGCCATCAGTAACTTGGACAGGGGGTCTGGAGAGCAGTACTTC. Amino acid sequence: CAISNLDRGSGEQYF.

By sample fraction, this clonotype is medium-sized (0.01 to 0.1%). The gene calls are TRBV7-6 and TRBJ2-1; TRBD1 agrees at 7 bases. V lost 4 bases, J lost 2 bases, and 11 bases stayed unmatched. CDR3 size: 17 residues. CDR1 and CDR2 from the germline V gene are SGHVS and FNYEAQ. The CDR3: CASSSAWRRGPYNEQFF. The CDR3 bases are TGTGCCAGCAGCTCGGCGTGGAGAAGGGGGCCCTACAATGAGCAGTTCTTC. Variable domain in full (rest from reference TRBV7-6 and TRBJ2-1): GAGVSQSPRYKVTKRGQDVALRCDPISGHVSLYWYRQALGQGPEFLTYFNYEAQQDKSGLPNDRFSAERPEGSISTLTIQRTEQRDSAMYRCASSSAWRRGPYNEQFFGPGTRLTVL.

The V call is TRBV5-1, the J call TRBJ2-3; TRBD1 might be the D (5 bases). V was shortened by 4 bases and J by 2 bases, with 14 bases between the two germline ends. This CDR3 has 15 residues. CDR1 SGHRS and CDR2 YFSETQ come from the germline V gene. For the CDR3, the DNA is TGCGCCAGCAGCGGGGCATTAAGGGCCACAGATACGCAGTATTTT. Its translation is CASSGALRATDTQYF.

CDR3 nucleotide sequence: TGCAGCGTTGAAGATAGGCAGGGAATAGACTATGGCTACACCTTC. Protein: CSVEDRQGIDYGYTF. This rearrangement joins TRBV29-1 to TRBJ1-2; D might be TRBD1 (5 bases). Germline V gene lookup returns CDR1 SQVTM and CDR2 ANQGSEA. V dropped 0 bases and J dropped 3 bases, with 14 bases sitting between them. CDR3 length: 15 amino acids.

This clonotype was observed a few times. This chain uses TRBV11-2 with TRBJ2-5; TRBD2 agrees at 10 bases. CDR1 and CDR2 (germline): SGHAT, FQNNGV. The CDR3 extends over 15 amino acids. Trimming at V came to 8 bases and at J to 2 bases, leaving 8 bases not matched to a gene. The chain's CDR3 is CASGRTSGPQETQYF. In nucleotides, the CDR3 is TGTGCCAGCGGACGGACTAGCGGACCACAAGAGACCCAGTACTTC. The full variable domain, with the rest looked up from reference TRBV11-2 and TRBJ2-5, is EAGVAQSPRYKIIEKRQSVAFWCNPISGHATLYWYQQILGQGPKLLIQFQNNGVVDDSQLPKDRFSAERLKGVDSTLKIQPAKLEDSAVYLCASGRTSGPQETQYFGPGTRLLVL.

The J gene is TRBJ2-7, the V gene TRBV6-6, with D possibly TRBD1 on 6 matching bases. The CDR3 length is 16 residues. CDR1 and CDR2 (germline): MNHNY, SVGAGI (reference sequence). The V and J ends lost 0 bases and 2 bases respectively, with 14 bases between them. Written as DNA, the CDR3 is TGTGCCAGCAGTTACTCCCAGGGGACCGCAGCCTACGAGCAGTACTTC. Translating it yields CASSYSQGTAAYEQYF.

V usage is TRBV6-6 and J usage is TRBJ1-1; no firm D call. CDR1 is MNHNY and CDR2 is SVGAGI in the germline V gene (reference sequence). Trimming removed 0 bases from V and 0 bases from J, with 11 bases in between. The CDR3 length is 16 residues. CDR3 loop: CASSYSKRTMNTEAFF. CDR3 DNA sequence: TGTGCCAGCAGTTACTCGAAACGGACCATGAACACTGAAGCTTTCTTT.

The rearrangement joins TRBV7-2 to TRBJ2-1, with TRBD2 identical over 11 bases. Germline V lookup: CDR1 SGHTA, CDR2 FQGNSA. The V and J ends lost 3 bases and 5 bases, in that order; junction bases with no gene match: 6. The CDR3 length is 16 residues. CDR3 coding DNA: TGTGCCAGCAGCTTCTTTTTTAGCGGGAGGGACAATGAGCAGTTCTTC. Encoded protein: CASSFFFSGRDNEQFF.

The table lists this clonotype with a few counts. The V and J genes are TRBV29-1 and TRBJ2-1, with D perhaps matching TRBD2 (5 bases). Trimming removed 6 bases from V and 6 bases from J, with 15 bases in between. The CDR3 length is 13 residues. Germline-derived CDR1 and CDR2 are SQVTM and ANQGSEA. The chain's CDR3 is CSVESTSFNEQFF. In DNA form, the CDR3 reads TGCAGCGTGGAGAGCACTAGTTTCAATGAGCAGTTCTTC.

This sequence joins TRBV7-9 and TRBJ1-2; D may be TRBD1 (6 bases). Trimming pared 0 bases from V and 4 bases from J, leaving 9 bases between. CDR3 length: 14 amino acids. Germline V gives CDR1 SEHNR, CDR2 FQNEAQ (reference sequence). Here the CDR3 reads CASSLAGTPYGYTF. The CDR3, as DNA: TGTGCCAGCAGCTTAGCCGGGACACCCTATGGCTACACCTTC.

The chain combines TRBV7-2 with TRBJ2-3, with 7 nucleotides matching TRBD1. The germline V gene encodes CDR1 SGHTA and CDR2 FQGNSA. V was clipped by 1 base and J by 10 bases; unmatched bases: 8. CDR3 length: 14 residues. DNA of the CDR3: TGTGCCAGCAGCTTAGAAGGGGGCCCAACACCGCAGTATTTT. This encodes CASSLEGGPTPQYF.

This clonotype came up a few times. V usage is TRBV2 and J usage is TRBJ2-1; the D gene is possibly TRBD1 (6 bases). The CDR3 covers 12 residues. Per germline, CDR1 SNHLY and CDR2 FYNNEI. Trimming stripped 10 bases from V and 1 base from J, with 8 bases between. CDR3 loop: CANQGSYNEQFF. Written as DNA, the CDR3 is TGTGCCAATCAGGGGTCCTACAATGAGCAGTTCTTC.

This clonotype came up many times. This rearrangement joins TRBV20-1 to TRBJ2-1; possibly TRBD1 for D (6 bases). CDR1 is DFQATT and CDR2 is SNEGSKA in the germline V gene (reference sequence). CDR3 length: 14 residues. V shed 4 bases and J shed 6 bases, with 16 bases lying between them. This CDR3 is CSAKRGTSGNEQFF. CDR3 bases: TGCAGTGCTAAAAGGGGGACCTCAGGCAATGAGCAGTTCTTC.

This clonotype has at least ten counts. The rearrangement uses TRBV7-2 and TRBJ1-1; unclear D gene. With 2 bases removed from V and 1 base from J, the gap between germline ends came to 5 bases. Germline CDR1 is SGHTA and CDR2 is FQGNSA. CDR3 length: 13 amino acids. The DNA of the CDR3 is TGTGCCAGCAGCTTATCAGGGAACACTGAAGCTTTCTTT. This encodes CASSLSGNTEAFF. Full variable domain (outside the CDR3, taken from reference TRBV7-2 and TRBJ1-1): GAGVSQSPSNKVTEKGKDVELRCDPISGHTALYWYRQSLGQGLEFLIYFQGNSAPDKSGLPSDRFSAERTGGSVSTLTIQRTQQEDSAVYLCASSLSGNTEAFFGQGTRLTVV.

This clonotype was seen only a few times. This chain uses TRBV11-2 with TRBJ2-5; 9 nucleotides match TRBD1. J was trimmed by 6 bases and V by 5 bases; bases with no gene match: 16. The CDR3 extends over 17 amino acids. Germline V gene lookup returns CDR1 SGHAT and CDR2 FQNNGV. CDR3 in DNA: TGTGCCAGCAGCCCCACTGGCGGACAGGGGAAAGGGAAGACCCAGTACTTC. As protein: CASSPTGGQGKGKTQYF.

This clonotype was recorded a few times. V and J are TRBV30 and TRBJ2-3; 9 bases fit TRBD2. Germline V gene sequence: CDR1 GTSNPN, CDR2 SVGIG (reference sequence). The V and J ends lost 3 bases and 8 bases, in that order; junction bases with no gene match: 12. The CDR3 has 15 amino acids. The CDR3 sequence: CAWRSGLAGLATQYF. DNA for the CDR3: TGTGCCTGGAGGTCGGGCCTAGCGGGACTGGCTACGCAGTATTTT.

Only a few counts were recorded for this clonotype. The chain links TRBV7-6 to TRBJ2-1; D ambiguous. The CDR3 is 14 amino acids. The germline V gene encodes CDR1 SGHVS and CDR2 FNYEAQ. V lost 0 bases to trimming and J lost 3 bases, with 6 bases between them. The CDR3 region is CASSLAHNYNEQFF. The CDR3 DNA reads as TGTGCCAGCAGCTTAGCTCATAACTACAATGAGCAGTTCTTC.

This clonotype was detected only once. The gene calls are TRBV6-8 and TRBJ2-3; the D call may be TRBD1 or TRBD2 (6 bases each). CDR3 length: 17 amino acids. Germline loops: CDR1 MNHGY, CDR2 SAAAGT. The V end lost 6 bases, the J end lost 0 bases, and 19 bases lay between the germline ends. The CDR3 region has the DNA TGTGCCAGCAGCCGAAACAGGGACTTGTATAGCACAGATACGCAGTATTTT. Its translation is CASSRNRDLYSTDTQYF.

The CDR3 region has the DNA TGTGCCAGCAGCTCATGGACTAGCGGGGGCTCCTACAATGAGCAGTTCTTC. Translated: CASSSWTSGGSYNEQFF. This rearrangement joins TRBV7-6 to TRBJ2-1; 13 nucleotides agree with TRBD2. Looked up from germline, CDR1 is SGHVS and CDR2 is FNYEAQ. The CDR3 runs to 17 residues. J lost 0 bases, V lost 4 bases, and 3 bases had no gene match.

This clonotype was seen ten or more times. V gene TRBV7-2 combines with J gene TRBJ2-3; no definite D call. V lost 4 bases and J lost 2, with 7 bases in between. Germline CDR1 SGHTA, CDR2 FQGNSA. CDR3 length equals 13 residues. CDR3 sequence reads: CASSSLITDTQYF. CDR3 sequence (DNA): TGTGCCAGCAGCTCCCTGATCACAGATACGCAGTATTTT.

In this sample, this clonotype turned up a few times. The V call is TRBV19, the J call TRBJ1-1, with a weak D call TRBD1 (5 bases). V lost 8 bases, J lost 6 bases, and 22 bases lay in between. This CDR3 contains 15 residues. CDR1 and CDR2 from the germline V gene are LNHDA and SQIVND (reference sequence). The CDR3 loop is CASVGAEAGLSEAFF. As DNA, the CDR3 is TGTGCCAGTGTTGGGGCGGAAGCGGGACTCTCTGAAGCTTTCTTT.

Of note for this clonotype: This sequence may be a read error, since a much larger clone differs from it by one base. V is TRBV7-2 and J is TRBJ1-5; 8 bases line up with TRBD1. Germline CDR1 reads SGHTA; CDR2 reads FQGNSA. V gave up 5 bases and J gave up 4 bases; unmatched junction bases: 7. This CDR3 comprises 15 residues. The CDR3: CTSSLTRTGNQPQHF. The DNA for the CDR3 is TGTACCAGCAGCCTGACCCGGACAGGGAATCAGCCCCAGCATTTT.

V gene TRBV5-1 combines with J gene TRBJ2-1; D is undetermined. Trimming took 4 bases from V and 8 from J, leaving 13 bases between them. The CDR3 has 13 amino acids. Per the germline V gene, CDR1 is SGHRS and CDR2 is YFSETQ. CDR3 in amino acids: CASSPLHVDEQFF. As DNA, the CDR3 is TGCGCCAGCAGCCCACTCCACGTGGATGAGCAGTTCTTC.

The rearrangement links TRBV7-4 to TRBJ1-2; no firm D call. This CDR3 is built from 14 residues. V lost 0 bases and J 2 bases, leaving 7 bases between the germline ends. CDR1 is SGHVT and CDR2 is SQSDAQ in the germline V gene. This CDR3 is CASSLAATNYGYTF. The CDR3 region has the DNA TGTGCCAGCAGCTTAGCGGCGACCAACTATGGCTACACCTTC.

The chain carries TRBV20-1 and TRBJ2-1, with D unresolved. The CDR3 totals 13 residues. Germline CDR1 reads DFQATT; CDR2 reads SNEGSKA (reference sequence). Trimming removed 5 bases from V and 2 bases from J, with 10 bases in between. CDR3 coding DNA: TGCAGTGCTCGGGCCCCCGCCTACAATGAGCAGTTCTTC. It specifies CSARAPAYNEQFF.

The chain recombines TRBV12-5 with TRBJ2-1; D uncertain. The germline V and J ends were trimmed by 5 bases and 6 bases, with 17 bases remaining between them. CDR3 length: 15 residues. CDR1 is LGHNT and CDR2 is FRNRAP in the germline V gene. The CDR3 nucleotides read TGTGCTAGTGGTCCGGACCCTAGTCCTCCCAATGAGCAGTTCTTC. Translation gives CASGPDPSPPNEQFF.

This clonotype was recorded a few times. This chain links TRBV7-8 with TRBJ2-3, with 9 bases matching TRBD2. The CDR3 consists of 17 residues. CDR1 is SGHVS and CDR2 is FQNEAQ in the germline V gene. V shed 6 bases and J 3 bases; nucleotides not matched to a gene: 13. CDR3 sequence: CASSPLAGTLATDTQYF. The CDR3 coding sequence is TGTGCCAGCAGTCCTCTAGCGGGAACGCTAGCAACAGATACGCAGTATTTT.

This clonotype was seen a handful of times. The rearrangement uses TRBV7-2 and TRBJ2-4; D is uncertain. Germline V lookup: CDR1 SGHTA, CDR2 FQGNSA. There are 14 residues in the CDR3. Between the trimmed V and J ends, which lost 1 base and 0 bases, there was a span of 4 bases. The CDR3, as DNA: TGTGCCAGCAGCTTAGACCCAGCCAAAAACATTCAGTACTTC. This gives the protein CASSLDPAKNIQYF.